A single sample gave rise to the 28 T cell receptor beta chains below, sequenced in a study of response to subunit inactivated influenza vaccine. Each CDR3 protein gets one entry after TCRdb re-called the RT-PCR reads with MiXCR. The sample consists of approximately 480,000 distinct CDR3 sequences, roughly 9.7% of them appearing once. The sequences come from PBMCs from blood, collected roughly 46 days after vaccination. Receptors originate from a man in his fifties who received an inactivated influenza vaccine.

The rearrangement uses TRBV6-5 and TRBJ2-1, with D perhaps TRBD1 or TRBD2 (6 bases each). This CDR3 has 14 residues. With 4 bases removed from V and 8 bases from J, the gap between germline ends came to 15 bases. The germline gives CDR1 MNHEY, CDR2 SVGAGI. This chain's CDR3 is CASSFGRGGDEQFF. CDR3 bases: TGTGCCAGCAGTTTCGGCAGGGGAGGCGATGAGCAGTTCTTC.

This clonotype has a count of ten or more. The J gene is TRBJ1-1, the V gene TRBV20-1, with a tentative D call TRBD1 (6 bases). The CDR3 covers 15 residues. The ends were cut back, 0 bases at V and 4 bases at J, with 15 bases in the middle. In germline, CDR1 is DFQATT, CDR2 SNEGSKA (reference sequence). CDR3 nucleotide sequence: TGCAGTGCTAGAGATATAGGGGGTTGGAGCACTGAAGCTTTCTTT. Translated, it gives CSARDIGGWSTEAFF.

Only a few counts were recorded for this clonotype. This sequence joins TRBV5-5 and TRBJ2-7, with TRBD1 matching 7 bases. In germline, CDR1 is SGHKS, CDR2 YYEKEE (reference sequence). With 0 bases clipped from V and 2 bases from J, the junction kept 5 bases outside the gene matches. This CDR3 has 15 amino acids. The CDR3 sequence: CASSLEDRLTYEQYF. CDR3 DNA sequence: TGTGCCAGCAGCTTGGAGGACAGGCTAACCTACGAGCAGTACTTC.

There are many counts of this clonotype. This chain uses TRBV20-1 with TRBJ2-7; D is unclear. V was clipped by 2 bases and J by 3 bases, with 11 bases between them. The CDR3 loop spans 13 amino acids. Per the germline V gene, CDR1 is DFQATT and CDR2 is SNEGSKA (reference sequence). This CDR3 reads CSARLPGSYEQYF. The CDR3, as DNA: TGCAGTGCTAGACTTCCCGGAAGCTACGAGCAGTACTTC.

Concerning this clonotype itself: Being one base from a much bigger clone, this may be a read error. This chain uses TRBV7-8 with TRBJ1-6; 8 bases are a match to TRBD1. V was pared by 5 bases and J by 7 bases, with 19 bases of the junction left unmatched. This CDR3 contains 19 residues. Germline CDR1 and CDR2: SGHVS and FQNEAQ. The CDR3 here is CASSLRRQGILEKNSPLHF. The DNA for the CDR3 is TGTGCCAGCAGCCTCCGCCGACAGGGGATCCTTGAGAAAAATTCACCCCTCCACTTT.

The chain employs TRBV6-1 and TRBJ1-6, with D perhaps matching TRBD1 (5 bases). CDR1 and CDR2 from the germline V gene are MNHNS and SASEGT. V gave up 10 bases and J gave up 0 bases, with 7 bases separating them. The CDR3 is made up of 13 amino acids. The CDR3 reads CATTGSYNSPLHF. CDR3 nucleotide sequence: TGTGCCACTACAGGCTCCTATAATTCACCCCTCCACTTT.

The J gene is TRBJ1-1, the V gene TRBV4-2, with TRBD1 matching over 7 bases. CDR1 LGHNA and CDR2 YNFKEQ come from the germline V gene. This CDR3 comprises 14 residues. V shed 2 bases, J shed 6 bases, and the junction held 6 bases outside the gene matches. The CDR3 DNA sequence: TGTGCCAGCAGCCAATACCCAGGGGGTCCTGAAGCTTTCTTT. Its protein is CASSQYPGGPEAFF.

Note on this clonotype: A read error may explain this, as a much larger clone is one base away. The chain links TRBV10-3 to TRBJ1-1; D perhaps matches TRBD1 (6 bases). CDR3 size: 14 residues. Trimming shortened V by 5 bases and J by 3 bases, and 13 bases separated the two germline ends. Germline loops: CDR1 ENHRY, CDR2 SYGVKD. The CDR3 spells CAISRAGVDTEAFF. The DNA of the CDR3 is TGTGCCATCAGTAGAGCAGGGGTGGACACTGAAGCTTTCTTT.

The rearrangement links TRBV18 to TRBJ2-1, with a possible D match to TRBD1 (6 bases). Trimming removed 1 base from V and 10 bases from J, with 8 bases in between. Germline CDR1 reads KGHSH; CDR2 reads LQKENI. This CDR3 has 12 amino acids. CDR3 region: CASSPLGTEQFF. Here the CDR3 DNA reads TGTGCCAGCTCACCACTCGGGACAGAGCAGTTCTTC. The variable domain in full, completed from reference TRBV18 and TRBJ2-1, reads NAGVMQNPRHLVRRRGQEARLRCSPMKGHSHVYWYRQLPEEGLKFMVYLQKENIIDESGMPKERFSAEFPKEGPSILRIQQVVRGDSAAYFCASSPLGTEQFFGPGTRLTVL.

The V and J genes are TRBV20-1 and TRBJ2-2, with D maybe TRBD2 (5 bases). Per the germline V gene, CDR1 is DFQATT and CDR2 is SNEGSKA (reference sequence). The CDR3 has 14 residues. Trimming pared 6 bases from V and 5 bases from J, leaving 16 bases between. CDR3 loop: CSAPAETGTGELFF. As DNA, the CDR3 is TGCAGTGCCCCGGCCGAAACGGGAACCGGGGAGCTGTTTTTT.

J is TRBJ2-5 and V is TRBV28, with 13 bases lining up with TRBD2. V shed 5 bases, J shed 0 bases, and the junction held 3 bases outside the gene matches. Per the germline V gene, CDR1 is MDHEN and CDR2 is SYDVKM. The CDR3 sequence is 16 residues long. The CDR3 region is CASSLGTSGNQETQYF. CDR3 DNA sequence: TGTGCCAGCAGTCTGGGGACTAGCGGGAACCAAGAGACCCAGTACTTC.

The chain is built from TRBV3-1 and TRBJ2-2; maybe TRBD1 (6 bases). The CDR3 runs 14 residues. V lost 5 bases, J lost 4 bases, and 11 bases lay in between. Germline V CDR1 and CDR2: LGHDT, YNNKEL (reference sequence). The CDR3 region is CASSWTETTGELFF. For the CDR3, the DNA is TGTGCCAGCAGCTGGACAGAGACCACCGGGGAGCTGTTTTTT. The full variable domain, its missing parts supplied by reference TRBV3-1 and TRBJ2-2, is DTAVSQTPKYLVTQMGNDKSIKCEQNLGHDTMYWYKQDSKKFLKIMFSYNNKELIINETVPNRFSPKSPDKAHLNLHINSLELGDSAVYFCASSWTETTGELFFGEGSRLTVL.

The table lists this clonotype with a few counts. J is TRBJ2-5 and V is TRBV5-1; no reliable D call. V lost 0 bases, J lost 3 bases, and 9 bases lay in between. The CDR3 is made up of 14 amino acids. Germline V gene lookup returns CDR1 SGHRS and CDR2 YFSETQ. CDR3 DNA: TGCGCCAGCAGCTTGGTAGCCCAAGAAGAGACCCAGTACTTC. Its translation is CASSLVAQEETQYF.

The chain is built from TRBV11-2 and TRBJ2-7, with 8 bases matching TRBD1. The CDR3 loop spans 15 amino acids. Germline V gene lookup returns CDR1 SGHAT and CDR2 FQNNGV. Trimming removed 1 base from V and 4 bases from J; junction bases left unmatched: 6. CDR3 protein: CASSLVRTGFYEQYF. The CDR3 DNA reads TGTGCCAGCAGCTTAGTGCGGACAGGGTTTTACGAGCAGTACTTC.

This clonotype was detected only a few times. The genes are TRBV12-3 or TRBV12-4 and TRBJ2-5; 8 bases match TRBD2. V shed 6 bases and J 1 base; nucleotides not matched to a gene: 7. This CDR3 has 15 residues. As DNA, the CDR3 is TGTGCCAGCAGCCCCACCGGGGGGGCCCAAGAGACCCAGTACTTC. Protein product: CASSPTGGAQETQYF.

This clonotype turned up a few times. The genes are TRBV28 and TRBJ2-1; D tentatively reads TRBD1 or TRBD2 (5 bases each). CDR1 MDHEN and CDR2 SYDVKM come from the germline V gene. Between the trimmed V and J ends, which lost 4 bases and 1 base, there was a span of 14 bases. The CDR3 is 16 residues long. The CDR3 nucleotides read TGTGCCAGCAGTTCCCCCATTGGGGGTTCCTACAATGAGCAGTTCTTC. This encodes CASSSPIGGSYNEQFF.

This clonotype came up many times. The genes are TRBV12-3 or TRBV12-4 and TRBJ1-6; D is ambiguous. V lost 1 base and J lost 6, with 7 bases in between. The CDR3 is 14 amino acids. The CDR3 coding sequence is TGTGCCAGCAGTTTAGGGCCGATTAATTCACCCCTCCACTTT. Its translation is CASSLGPINSPLHF.

The gene calls are TRBV6-5 and TRBJ2-5; tentatively, D is TRBD1 or TRBD2 (5 bases each). Trimming took off 1 base at V and 1 base at J, with 13 bases between the two ends. The CDR3 sequence is 16 residues long. Germline values: CDR1 MNHEY, CDR2 SVGAGI. The CDR3 is CASSYFFSGTQETQYF. The CDR3 nucleotides are TGTGCCAGCAGTTACTTCTTCTCGGGGACCCAAGAGACCCAGTACTTC.

This clonotype was detected a few times. The chain employs TRBV20-1 and TRBJ2-7; D is unresolved. CDR1 and CDR2 from the germline V gene are DFQATT and SNEGSKA (reference sequence). Trimming pared 6 bases from V and 3 bases from J, leaving 6 bases between. CDR3 length: 10 amino acids. This chain's CDR3 is CSAKDYEQYF. Here the CDR3 DNA reads TGCAGTGCCAAGGACTACGAGCAGTACTTC.

This chain links TRBV11-2 with TRBJ2-7, with 7 bases matching TRBD1. CDR1 and CDR2 (germline): SGHAT, FQNNGV. J lost 0 bases, V lost 8 bases, and 13 bases had no gene match. The CDR3 covers 16 residues. The chain's CDR3 is CASALSGTVNSYEQYF. CDR3 coding DNA: TGTGCCAGCGCACTGTCCGGGACAGTAAACTCCTACGAGCAGTACTTC.

This clonotype came up many times. This rearrangement joins TRBV24-1 to TRBJ1-2, with a weak D call TRBD1 (6 bases). Germline CDR1 is KGHDR and CDR2 is SFDVKD. V lost 3 bases to trimming and J lost 8 bases, with 15 bases between them. This CDR3 region has 14 residues. CDR3 amino acids: CATSDRSGVEGYTF. The CDR3, as DNA: TGTGCCACCAGTGATCGATCAGGGGTCGAAGGCTACACCTTC.

This clonotype was detected only a few times. This chain links TRBV4-1 with TRBJ2-1, with 11 bases fitting TRBD2. The CDR3 spans 18 residues. The germline V gene encodes CDR1 MGHRA and CDR2 YSYEKL. Trimming cost V 1 base and J 1 base; bases outside gene matches: 6. Here the CDR3 reads CASSQGLAGGPSYNEQFF. In DNA form, the CDR3 reads TGCGCCAGCAGCCAAGGGCTAGCGGGGGGACCTTCCTACAATGAGCAGTTCTTC.

There are a few counts of this clonotype. The junction departs from germline at one end; a sequencing error may be responsible. The chain carries TRBV12-3 or TRBV12-4 and TRBJ1-1; D gene ambiguous. CDR3 size: 12 residues. The CDR3 DNA reads as TGTGCCAGCAGCTTAGTAAGGACTGAAGCTTTCTTT. Protein product: CASSLVRTEAFF.

This clonotype was recorded many times. V gene TRBV2 combines with J gene TRBJ1-1; 9 bases align to TRBD1. Per the germline V gene, CDR1 is SNHLY and CDR2 is FYNNEI. The ends lost 6 bases at V and 6 bases at J; junction bases unmatched: 11. The CDR3 is 15 amino acids. In DNA, the CDR3 is TGTGCCAGCAGGTCTCTGGGACAGGGCAAGTCTGAAGCTTTCTTT. Its translation: CASRSLGQGKSEAFF.

As concerns this clonotype: This may be a read error, as it is one base from a much larger clone. J is TRBJ2-3 and V is TRBV3-1; D uncertain. The last part of the DNA fits TRBJ1-5 better; the J call may be wrong. Germline lookup yields CDR1 LGHDT and CDR2 YNNKEL (reference sequence). This CDR3 has 14 amino acids. The CDR3 DNA reads as TGTGCCAGCAGCCGGACTAGCCGCACAGATACGCAGCATTTT. This codes for CASSRTSRTDTQHF.

This chain joins TRBV5-1 and TRBJ2-2; D perhaps matches TRBD2 (5 bases). Trimming removed 0 bases at V and 2 bases at J, with 11 bases between. Germline V gene data show CDR1 as SGHRS and CDR2 as YFSETQ. CDR3 length: 16 residues. The CDR3 nucleotides read TGCGCCAGCAGCTTGGTCCGCGGGCTAAACACCGGGGAGCTGTTTTTT. As protein: CASSLVRGLNTGELFF.

The rearrangement links TRBV24-1 to TRBJ2-5; 9 nucleotides agree with TRBD2. This CDR3 is built from 15 residues. J was trimmed by 3 bases and V by 0 bases; bases with no gene match: 1. Per the germline V gene, CDR1 is KGHDR and CDR2 is SFDVKD. The CDR3 bases are TGTGCCACCAGTGATTTGGGCGGGGGGGAAGAGACCCAGTACTTC. It translates to CATSDLGGGEETQYF.

This clonotype was seen repeatedly, ten times or more. This chain joins TRBV12-3 or TRBV12-4 and TRBJ2-3; 10 bases are shared with TRBD2. The CDR3 totals 15 residues. V lost 5 bases to trimming and J lost 2 bases; unmatched junction nucleotides: 4. The CDR3 DNA reads TGTGCCAGCAGTCTGACTAGCGGGTACACAGATACGCAGTATTTT. This sequence encodes CASSLTSGYTDTQYF.